This T cell receptor (beta chain) was identified during a study of beta chain features in type 1 diabetes. Study findings and constraints: Comparison showed that naive, central memory and Treg TCRB repertoires appeared more similar among patients than among healthy donors. Cells with high TCR expression could be over-represented by cDNA sequencing. TCRB CDR3s from Type 1 diabetes patients were moderately but significantly shorter in all four CD4+ subsets.

V lost 10 bases to trimming and J lost 3 bases, with 10 bases between them. The germline V gene encodes CDR1 MDHEN and CDR2 SYDVKM. The CDR3 is 11 residues long. For this clone: Its antigen is currently unknown.

Expressed TCRB transcripts got sequenced, as all isolated RNA was reverse transcribed. Measured with immunoSEQ multiplex PCR; TCRdb has only the in-frame clones, and not every one. The sample includes hundreds of thousands of clones, over 12% of them seen just once. Sample: naive CD4+ T cells from blood. The receptor was isolated from a man between 18 and 35 years old with type 1 diabetes. The chain couples TRBV28 to TRBJ2-7, with D unclear. CDR3 DNA sequence: TGTGCCACCGCCCAGAACTACGAGCAGTACTTC. It yields the protein CATAQNYEQYF.